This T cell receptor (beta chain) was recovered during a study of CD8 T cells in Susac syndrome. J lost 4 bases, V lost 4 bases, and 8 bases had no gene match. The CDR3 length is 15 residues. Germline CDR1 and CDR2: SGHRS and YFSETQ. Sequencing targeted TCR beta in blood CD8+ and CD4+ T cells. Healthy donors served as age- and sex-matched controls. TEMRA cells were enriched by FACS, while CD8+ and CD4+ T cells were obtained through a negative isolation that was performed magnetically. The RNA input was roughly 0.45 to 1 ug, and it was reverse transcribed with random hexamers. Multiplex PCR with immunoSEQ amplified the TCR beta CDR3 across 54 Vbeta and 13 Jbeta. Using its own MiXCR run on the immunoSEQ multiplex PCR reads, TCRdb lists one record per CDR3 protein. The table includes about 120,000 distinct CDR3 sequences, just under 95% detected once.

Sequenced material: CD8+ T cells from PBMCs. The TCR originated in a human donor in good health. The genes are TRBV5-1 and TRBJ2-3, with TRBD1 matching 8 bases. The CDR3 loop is CASSPNGQGSDTQYF. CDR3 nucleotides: TGCGCCAGCAGCCCGAACGGACAGGGCTCAGATACGCAGTATTTT.